This T cell receptor beta chain was retrieved from a study of identical twins. Broader study findings: Twin pairs had excess sharing that was weaker in beta out-of-frame sequences.

The table lists this clonotype with many counts. The antigen remains unidentified. TCRdb processed the 5' RACE reads anew with MiXCR; each CDR3 protein has one entry. The repertoire holds roughly 250,000 distinct CDR3 sequences, with 5.5% to 7% as singletons. Germline CDR1 and CDR2: MGHRA and YSYEKL. CDR3 length: 15 amino acids. Trimming took 3 bases from V and 6 from J, leaving 14 bases between them. The same data also contributed to another study, on yellow fever vaccine responses in identical twins.

The clonotype was recovered from a woman aged 18-29 years in good health. The V call is TRBV4-1, the J call TRBJ2-2; D perhaps matches TRBD2 (6 bases). Sequenced sample: memory (CD45RO+) T cells sorted from blood. Here the CDR3 reads CASSHLAKGAGELFF. The CDR3 DNA sequence: TGCGCCAGCAGCCACCTAGCGAAAGGGGCCGGGGAGCTGTTTTTT.